A single sample is the source of the 30 T cell receptor beta chains below, sequenced in a study of shared clonotypes between healthy human individuals. Sequencing was performed with immunoSEQ multiplex PCR; in TCRdb, only in-frame clones are kept and a portion is missing. This sample has more than 2 million clones, with approximately 94% found just once. The naive CD8 fraction comprised CD45RO-negative cells positively selected for CCR7 and excluded terminally differentiated effector memory CD45RA+ cells. The specimen was naive CD8+ T cells sorted from blood. These receptors originate from a young man in good health.

CDR3 coding DNA: TGTGCCAGCAGCCCGGGGGGCCGCTCCTACGAGCAGTACTTC. Translating it yields CASSPGGRSYEQYF. The genes are TRBV5-5 and TRBJ2-7, with a tentative D call TRBD2 (7 bases). CDR1 is SGHKS and CDR2 is YYEKEE in the germline V gene (reference sequence). Trimming stripped 4 bases from V and 0 bases from J, with 11 bases between. The CDR3 has 14 amino acids. Complete variable domain (other parts from reference TRBV5-5 and TRBJ2-7): DAGVTQSPTHLIKTRGQQVTLRCSPISGHKSVSWYQQVLGQGPQFIFQYYEKEERGRGNFPDRFSARQFPNYSSELNVNALLLGDSALYLCASSPGGRSYEQYFGPGTRLTVT.

The chain has TRBV11-2 and TRBJ2-7; 7 bases fit TRBD1. This CDR3 is built from 17 residues. V dropped 5 bases and J dropped 3; count of bases not matched to a gene: 16. Per germline, CDR1 SGHAT and CDR2 FQNNGV. Here the CDR3 reads CASSPWRQGQTYYEQYF. The CDR3 DNA is TGTGCCAGCAGCCCCTGGCGACAGGGCCAAACTTACTACGAGCAGTACTTC.

As for this clone: The sample has other DNA sequences that encode this CDR3 too. This chain uses TRBV28 with TRBJ2-7; the D gene is possibly TRBD2 (5 bases). This CDR3 is 12 amino acids long. Germline CDR1 is MDHEN and CDR2 is SYDVKM. With 6 bases removed from V and 4 bases from J, the gap between germline ends came to 10 bases. This chain's CDR3 is CASSPPGYEQYF. In DNA, the CDR3 is TGTGCCAGCAGCCCTCCGGGGTACGAGCAGTACTTC.

The chain joins TRBV7-9 to TRBJ1-3; no firm D call. V dropped 1 base and J dropped 0 bases, with 10 bases sitting between them. The CDR3 extends over 16 amino acids. CDR1 is SEHNR, CDR2 FQNEAQ, per germline (reference sequence). This chain's CDR3 is CASSLGEVYSGNTIYF. The DNA for the CDR3 is TGTGCCAGCAGCTTAGGAGAAGTCTACTCTGGAAACACCATATATTTT.

V and J are TRBV5-8 and TRBJ2-1; 8 positions match TRBD2. The germline V gene has CDR1 SGHTS and CDR2 YDEGEE. V lost 1 base, J lost 4 bases, and 7 bases stayed unmatched. The CDR3 length is 16 residues. The CDR3 DNA is TGTGCCAGCAGCTTGTGGACGAGCGGGGGTTACAATGAGCAGTTCTTC. This translates into CASSLWTSGGYNEQFF. Based on the CDR3 plus reference TRBV5-8 and TRBJ2-1, the full variable domain is EAGVTQSPTHLIKTRGQQATLRCSPISGHTSVYWYQQALGLGLQFLLWYDEGEERNRGNFPPRFSGRQFPNYSSELNVNALELEDSALYLCASSLWTSGGYNEQFFGPGTRLTVL.

The CDR3 sequence: CASSLIGETQYF. CDR3 coding DNA: TGTGCCAGCAGCTTAATAGGGGAGACCCAGTACTTC. The gene calls are TRBV7-9 and TRBJ2-5, with D unresolved. Trimming removed 2 bases from V and 5 bases from J, with 6 bases in between. CDR3 length: 12 amino acids. Per germline, CDR1 SEHNR and CDR2 FQNEAQ (reference sequence).

The chain has TRBV27 and TRBJ2-3, with 7 bases fitting TRBD2. The V gene end was trimmed by 8 bases and the J gene end by 6 bases; junction bases not matched to a gene: 11. Germline V gene data show CDR1 as MNHEY and CDR2 as SMNVEV (reference sequence). The length of the CDR3 is 14 residues. CDR3 amino acids: CASWAAGASDTQYF. The DNA of the CDR3 is TGTGCCAGCTGGGCGGCGGGAGCGAGTGATACGCAGTATTTT.

V gene TRBV9 combines with J gene TRBJ2-1, with 8 positions matching TRBD2. The J segment lost 8 bases and the V segment lost 1 base, leaving 8 bases of the junction unmatched. The CDR3 spans 15 residues. The V gene's germline CDR1 is SGDLS and CDR2 YYNGEE. The CDR3 DNA reads TGTGCCAGCAGCGTACGGAGCGGGGGCGGGGATGAGCAGTTCTTC. Its protein product is CASSVRSGGGDEQFF.

The V and J genes are TRBV29-1 and TRBJ2-5; maybe TRBD1 (5 bases). V lost 7 bases, J lost 4 bases, and 22 bases lay in between. The CDR3 totals 15 residues. Germline V gene lookup returns CDR1 SQVTM and CDR2 ANQGSEA. CDR3 sequence reads: CSAVPTDTPRETQYF. The CDR3 DNA follows: TGCAGCGCCGTCCCGACAGACACACCGCGAGAGACCCAGTACTTC.

The rearrangement joins TRBV5-8 to TRBJ2-5; D may match TRBD1 or TRBD2 (6 bases each). The CDR3 is 16 residues long. The ends were cut back, 0 bases at V and 2 bases at J, with 14 bases in the middle. The V gene's germline CDR1 is SGHTS and CDR2 YDEGEE. The CDR3 here is CASSLGGGGPQETQYF. The CDR3, as DNA: TGTGCCAGCAGCTTGGGCGGAGGGGGGCCACAAGAGACCCAGTACTTC.

This chain links TRBV6-5 with TRBJ1-2, with TRBD1 identical over 8 bases. Germline loops: CDR1 MNHEY, CDR2 SVGAGI. The trim removed 5 bases at V and 4 bases at J, leaving 3 bases unmatched. The CDR3 is 13 residues long. CDR3 loop: CASSLDRVYGYTF. Here the CDR3 DNA reads TGTGCCAGCAGTCTGGACAGGGTCTATGGCTACACCTTC.

This chain uses TRBV21-1 with TRBJ1-6. TRBV21-1 is a pseudogene. The CDR3 is made up of 15 amino acids. CDR3 in DNA: TGTGCCAGCAGCGGGGGGTGGACAGATAATTCACCCCTCCACTTT. This codes for CASSGGWTDNSPLHF.

The chain employs TRBV9 and TRBJ2-1, with 9 bases that match TRBD2. V lost 4 bases, J lost 7 bases, and 18 bases stayed unmatched. Germline V lookup: CDR1 SGDLS, CDR2 YYNGEE. The CDR3 has 18 amino acids. CDR3 DNA sequence: TGTGCCAGCAGCCCCCTCGGGGGGGCGCGGGAGGGTGGTAATGAGCAGTTCTTC. The encoded protein is CASSPLGGAREGGNEQFF.

This chain uses TRBV5-4 with TRBJ2-5; D is perhaps TRBD1 (6 bases). CDR3 length equals 13 residues. CDR1 and CDR2 (germline): SGHNT, YYREEE (reference sequence). Trimming pared 2 bases from V and 5 bases from J, leaving 10 bases between. CDR3 sequence: CASSFRTDETQYF. DNA of the CDR3: TGTGCCAGCAGCTTCCGGACAGACGAGACCCAGTACTTC.

The chain uses TRBV5-6 and TRBJ1-1; TRBD1 aligns across 9 bases. The CDR3 is made up of 14 amino acids. Germline loops: CDR1 SGHDT, CDR2 YYEEEE. The junction had 3 bases not matched to a gene; V was cut back by 1 base and J by 5 bases. The CDR3 DNA is TGTGCCAGCAGCTTGACAGGGGGCGAGACTGAAGCTTTCTTT. Amino acids: CASSLTGGETEAFF.

This chain connects TRBV10-3 to TRBJ2-7, with 9 bases identical to TRBD2. The CDR3 is made up of 17 amino acids. CDR1 and CDR2 (germline): ENHRY, SYGVKD. V lost 3 bases and J lost 2; bases outside the gene matches: 11. CDR3 coding DNA: TGTGCCATCAGTGACCATGGACTAAAGCGGGGGGCCTACGAGCAGTACTTC. This gives the protein CAISDHGLKRGAYEQYF.

V usage is TRBV5-6 and J usage is TRBJ2-3, with 11 bases fitting TRBD2. The germline V gene encodes CDR1 SGHDT and CDR2 YYEEEE. The junction had 3 bases not matched to a gene; V was cut back by 4 bases and J by 2 bases. The CDR3 sequence is 15 residues long. The CDR3 here is CASSEGLADTDTQYF. In nucleotides, the CDR3 is TGTGCCAGCAGCGAGGGACTAGCGGACACAGATACGCAGTATTTT.

This clone showed up just once. This chain joins TRBV28 and TRBJ2-7, with D unclear. Trimming left V 7 bases short and J 4 bases short, with 8 bases between. The CDR3 is made up of 11 amino acids. Germline CDR1 MDHEN, CDR2 SYDVKM. The DNA of the CDR3 is TGTGCCAGCAAAGGAGAGTACGAGCAGTACTTC. This translates into CASKGEYEQYF.

CDR3 nucleotides: TGTGCCAGCAGTTTCCCGGGACGATCAACGGTCACAGATACGCAGTATTTT. It codes for CASSFPGRSTVTDTQYF. The V gene is TRBV28, the J gene TRBJ2-3; D may match TRBD1 or TRBD2 (5 bases each). Trimming removed 3 bases from V and 2 bases from J, with 18 bases in between. From germline, CDR1 is MDHEN and CDR2 SYDVKM. The CDR3 loop spans 17 amino acids.

This sequence joins TRBV7-6 and TRBJ1-6; D gene uncertain. Germline-derived CDR1 and CDR2 are SGHVS and FNYEAQ. The CDR3 loop spans 15 amino acids. Trimming pared 1 base from V and 3 bases from J, leaving 7 bases between. CDR3 in DNA: TGTGCCAGCAGCTTAGGGGTGGACTATAATTCACCCCTCCACTTT. It codes for CASSLGVDYNSPLHF.

The gene calls are TRBV7-9 and TRBJ2-3; 7 bases are a match to TRBD1. V was clipped by 2 bases and J by 0 bases; unmatched bases: 2. Looked up from germline, CDR1 is SEHNR and CDR2 is FQNEAQ (reference sequence). This CDR3 spans 15 amino acids. CDR3 region: CASSLWDSSTDTQYF. DNA for the CDR3: TGTGCCAGCAGCTTATGGGACAGTAGCACAGATACGCAGTATTTT.

V is TRBV27 and J is TRBJ2-7; D uncertain. Germline values: CDR1 MNHEY, CDR2 SMNVEV (reference sequence). With 5 bases removed from V and 6 bases from J, the gap between germline ends came to 20 bases. The CDR3 consists of 15 residues. The CDR3, as DNA: TGTGCCAGCAGTCCGGTTGGCCTCAGCCTGCGCGAGCAGTACTTC. Amino acids: CASSPVGLSLREQYF.

The J gene is TRBJ1-3, the V gene TRBV4-1; weak D call: TRBD1 (5 bases). Germline V gene sequence: CDR1 MGHRA, CDR2 YSYEKL. This CDR3 spans 15 amino acids. V shed 0 bases and J shed 2 bases, with 8 bases lying between them. CDR3 coding DNA: TGCGCCAGCAGCCAAGATGGGACTACTGGAAACACCATATATTTT. This translates into CASSQDGTTGNTIYF.

The rearrangement joins TRBV5-1 to TRBJ1-3; unclear D gene. V shed 5 bases and J shed 0 bases, with 9 bases lying between them. The length of the CDR3 is 14 residues. CDR1 SGHRS and CDR2 YFSETQ come from the germline V gene. The CDR3 coding sequence is TGCGCCAGCAGTATCGGTGACTCTGGAAACACCATATATTTT. Its translation: CASSIGDSGNTIYF.

About this clone itself: Within the sample, other DNA sequences also encode this same CDR3. V usage is TRBV5-6 and J usage is TRBJ2-7; D perhaps matches TRBD1 (6 bases). Trimming shortened V by 4 bases and J by 0 bases, and 11 bases separated the two germline ends. The CDR3 is 14 residues long. Per germline, CDR1 SGHDT and CDR2 YYEEEE. The CDR3 bases are TGTGCCAGCAGCCTCGGACAGAGCTCCTACGAGCAGTACTTC. Encoded protein: CASSLGQSSYEQYF.

This chain joins TRBV9 and TRBJ2-3, with D perhaps TRBD1 (6 bases). The V end lost 1 base, the J end lost 4 bases, and 13 bases lay between the germline ends. From germline, CDR1 is SGDLS and CDR2 YYNGEE. The CDR3 is made up of 15 amino acids. Here the CDR3 reads CASSVYRVQADTQYF. DNA for the CDR3: TGTGCCAGCAGCGTATACAGGGTGCAAGCAGATACGCAGTATTTT.

The genes are TRBV11-2 and TRBJ1-2; no firm D call. V was clipped by 5 bases and J by 2 bases, with 18 bases between them. The CDR3 loop spans 16 amino acids. CDR1 and CDR2 from the germline V gene are SGHAT and FQNNGV. The CDR3 spells CASSAPTVGPNYGYTF. The CDR3 nucleotides read TGTGCCAGCAGCGCCCCCACGGTCGGGCCAAACTATGGCTACACCTTC.

The V and J genes are TRBV29-1 and TRBJ2-3, with unresolved D. Germline V CDR1 and CDR2: SQVTM, ANQGSEA. The CDR3 is 12 residues long. V lost 3 bases and J 6 bases, leaving 10 bases between the germline ends. CDR3 loop: CSVEVPPDTQYF. The CDR3 bases are TGCAGCGTTGAGGTCCCCCCCGATACGCAGTATTTT.

The rearrangement links TRBV28 to TRBJ2-2; D call uncertain. V was shortened by 5 bases and J by 0 bases, with 13 bases between the two germline ends. The length of the CDR3 is 16 residues. Germline V gene sequence: CDR1 MDHEN, CDR2 SYDVKM. In nucleotides, the CDR3 is TGTGCCAGCAGTCCTGCCATTAGAGCGAACACCGGGGAGCTGTTTTTT. This sequence encodes CASSPAIRANTGELFF.

V is TRBV9 and J is TRBJ2-1; D might be TRBD2 (5 bases). Germline V gene sequence: CDR1 SGDLS, CDR2 YYNGEE. The CDR3 length is 14 residues. Trimming took 4 bases from V and 4 from J, leaving 12 bases between them. The DNA of the CDR3 is TGTGCCAGCAGCCCCTCGGACTCTTACAATGAGCAGTTCTTC. This translates into CASSPSDSYNEQFF.